Each of the 2 T cell receptor beta chains below was sequenced from the same sample in a study of neurological immune-mediated disorders. TCRdb ran MiXCR on the 5' RACE reads and lists one entry per CDR3 protein. The sample carries 45,000 or so distinct CDR3 sequences, 2.5% to 3.5% recorded once. The sequencing input was PBMCs. The receptors were sampled from a woman aged 45 to 65 with multiple sclerosis.

This clonotype has ten or more counts. The chain couples TRBV5-6 to TRBJ2-1; 8 nucleotides match TRBD1. CDR1 is SGHDT and CDR2 is YYEEEE in the germline V gene. The CDR3 covers 18 residues. V gave up 2 bases and J gave up 2 bases; unmatched junction bases: 12. CDR3 nucleotides: TGTGCCAGCAGCTTTAGTGGACAGGGTGTAGAGGCCTACAATGAGCAGTTCTTC. Translation gives CASSFSGQGVEAYNEQFF.

This clonotype showed up just a few times. This sequence joins TRBV7-3 and TRBJ2-2; TRBD2 agrees at 7 bases. The V gene end was trimmed by 3 bases and the J gene end by 5 bases; junction bases not matched to a gene: 6. The V gene's germline CDR1 is SGHTA and CDR2 FQGTGA. This CDR3 has 15 amino acids. The CDR3: CASSLGGPGTGELFF. CDR3 sequence (DNA): TGTGCCAGCAGCTTGGGAGGGCCGGGGACCGGGGAGCTGTTTTTT.